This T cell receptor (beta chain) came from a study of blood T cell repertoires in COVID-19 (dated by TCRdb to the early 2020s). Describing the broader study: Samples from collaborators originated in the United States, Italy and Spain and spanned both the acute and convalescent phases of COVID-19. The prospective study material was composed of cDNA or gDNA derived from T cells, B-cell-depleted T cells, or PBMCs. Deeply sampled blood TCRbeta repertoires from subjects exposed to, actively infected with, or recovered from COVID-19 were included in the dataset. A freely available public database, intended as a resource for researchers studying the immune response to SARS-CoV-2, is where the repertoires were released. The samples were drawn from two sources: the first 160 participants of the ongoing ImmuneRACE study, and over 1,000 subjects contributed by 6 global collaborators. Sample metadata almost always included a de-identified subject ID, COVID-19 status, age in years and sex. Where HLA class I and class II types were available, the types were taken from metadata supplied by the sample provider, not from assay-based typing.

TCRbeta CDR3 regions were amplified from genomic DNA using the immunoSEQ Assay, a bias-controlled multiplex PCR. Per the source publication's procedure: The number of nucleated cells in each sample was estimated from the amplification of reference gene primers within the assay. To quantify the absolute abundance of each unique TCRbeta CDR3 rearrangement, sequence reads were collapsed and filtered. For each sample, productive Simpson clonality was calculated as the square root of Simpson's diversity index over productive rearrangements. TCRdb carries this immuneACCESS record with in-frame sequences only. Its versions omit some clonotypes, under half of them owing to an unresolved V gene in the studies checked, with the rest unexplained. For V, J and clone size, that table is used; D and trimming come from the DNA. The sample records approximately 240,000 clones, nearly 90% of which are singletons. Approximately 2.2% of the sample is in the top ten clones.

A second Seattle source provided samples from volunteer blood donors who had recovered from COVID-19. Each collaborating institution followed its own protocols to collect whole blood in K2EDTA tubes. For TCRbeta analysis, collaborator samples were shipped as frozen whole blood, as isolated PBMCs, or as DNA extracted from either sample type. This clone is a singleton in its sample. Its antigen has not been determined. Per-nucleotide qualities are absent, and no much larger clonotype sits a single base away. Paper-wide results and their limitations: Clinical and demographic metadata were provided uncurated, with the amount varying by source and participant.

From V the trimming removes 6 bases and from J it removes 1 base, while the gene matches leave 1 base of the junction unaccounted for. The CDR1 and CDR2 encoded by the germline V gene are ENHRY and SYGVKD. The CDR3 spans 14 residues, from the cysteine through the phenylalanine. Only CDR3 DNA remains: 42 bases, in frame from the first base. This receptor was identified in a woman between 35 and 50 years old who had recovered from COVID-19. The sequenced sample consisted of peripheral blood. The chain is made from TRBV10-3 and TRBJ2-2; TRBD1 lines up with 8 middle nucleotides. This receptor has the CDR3 CAISTGGNTGELFF. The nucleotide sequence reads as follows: TGTGCCATCAGCACAGGGGGGAACACCGGGGAGCTGTTTTTT.